The present entry profiles one T cell receptor beta chain with its context. Its antigen is not identified. Primers used in a second PCR of roughly 6 to 11 cycles were a sample-barcoded 5' primer and a J-beta primer mix. Each CDR3 protein is one row after TCRdb ran MiXCR on the 5' RACE reads. Of 550,000 to 650,000 distinct CDR3 sequences in the sample, roughly a quarter were seen once. No fewer than 7 million PBMCs went into each sample. This specimen comes from a study of blood T cells in healthy people across ages. Study results and limitations: Donor CMV infection status was unknown, possibly confounding age-related changes in expanded clonotypes.

Losses at the gene ends were 2 bases for V and 9 bases for J; bases not matched to a gene: 10. The CDR3 consists of 16 residues. Per germline, CDR1 SGHRS and CDR2 YFSETQ. These data were also filed under a second study, of T cells of mothers and their children. That publication notes: RNA that had been extracted went wholly into cDNA synthesis, at around 1.4 ug per 15 ul. No persistent microchimeric T cell clones were detected at about 93 clones per million clonotypes sensitivity.

V usage is TRBV5-1 and J usage is TRBJ2-1; 11 nucleotides agree with TRBD1. The sample was blood. The source is a boy aged 2 to 10 in good health. CDR3 in amino acids: CASSFTGTGGLGEQFF. DNA for the CDR3: TGCGCCAGCAGCTTCACCGGGACAGGGGGGCTGGGTGAGCAGTTCTTC.